This T cell receptor beta chain was sequenced for a study of CD8+CD57+ T cells in acquired aplastic anemia. The study, taken as a whole, reports: For CD8+ Simpson's diversity, patients and controls showed no significant difference.

V lost 0 bases to trimming and J lost 9 bases, with 9 bases between them. The CDR3 sequence is 11 residues long. The V gene's germline CDR1 is DFQATT and CDR2 SNEGSKA (reference sequence). Profiling of TCR beta VDJ combinations and CDR3 sequences used genomic DNA as template. TCRdb passed the reads through MiXCR, listing each CDR3 protein once. The profile shows more than 150,000 distinct CDR3 sequences, less than 50% of them singletons. This clonotype was detected a few times. Its antigen is still unknown. The patients chosen for sequencing had shown expansion of CD8+CD57+ cells (detected by flow cytometry). None of the patients had been given any therapy when their blood was sampled.

This sequence originates from a human donor with aplastic anemia. The chain combines TRBV20-1 with TRBJ2-7, with TRBD2 as a possible D gene (5 bases). The sequenced sample was sorted CD4+, CD8+, or CD8+CD57+ T cells (not recorded which) from PBMCs. CDR3 bases: TGCAGTGCTAGAGATGAACGGGGGCAGTACTTC. Translation gives CSARDERGQYF.